This T cell receptor beta chain appears in the sequencing data of a study of cytomegalovirus exposure and HLA in healthy donors. As for the study in general: It was reported in a later analysis that the 120 or so validation repertoires used the same platform as the 650 to 800 first-cohort repertoires.

Profiled with immunoSEQ multiplex PCR; TCRdb holds only in-frame clones, not every one. Among fewer than 90,000 clones listed, roughly 84% were seen once. The donors were members of the validation cohort, which comprised about 130 subjects and was separate from the first cohort of fewer than 700 subjects. Study-wide findings and caveats: While the bulk of TCR sequences proved rare, some public TCRs turned up in many donors. Investigators reported over 150 TCR beta chains as tied to cytomegalovirus.

Trimming removed 1 base from V and 7 bases from J; junction bases left unmatched: 9. Germline V gene data show CDR1 as SGHTA and CDR2 as FQGNSA. The CDR3 loop spans 17 amino acids. In its sample, this clone was seen many times. The antigen remains undetermined. Material: PBMCs. The sequence was obtained from a woman under 30 in good health and CMV-seropositive. This chain joins TRBV7-2 and TRBJ1-6; TRBD1 agrees at 8 bases. CDR3 nucleotide sequence: TGTGCCAGCAGCTTAGGTGGGACAGGCCCCTTCAATTCACCCCTCCACTTT. This codes for CASSLGGTGPFNSPLHF.